One T cell receptor beta chain is described in this entry. Original methodology: Nucleated cell number was recorded as an estimate derived from reference gene primer amplification. Clones were read by immunoSEQ multiplex PCR, and TCRdb kept only the in-frame ones, dropping some. The V and J calls and clone size come from that table; D and trimming were worked out from the DNA. Of a few hundred thousand clones listed, around 83% are singletons. V gave up 2 bases and J gave up 3 bases; unmatched junction bases: 2. CDR3 length: 16 amino acids. Germline loops: CDR1 KGHDR, CDR2 SFDVKD. Patients from Seattle were sampled longitudinally, starting during active infection. This entry comes from a study of blood T cell repertoires in COVID-19. Overall study: Samples representing acute and convalescent COVID-19 were sourced from the United States, Italy and Spain. PBMCs, B-cell-depleted T cells, or T cells were the source of the cDNA or gDNA that made up the material.

J is TRBJ2-2 and V is TRBV24-1; 10 bases map to TRBD1. The TCR was taken from a woman in her 70s with COVID-19, enrolled during active disease. The sequencing input was peripheral blood. The CDR3 DNA is TGTGCCACCAGTGATTCCGGGACAGGGGACACCGGGGAGCTGTTTTTT. It codes for CATSDSGTGDTGELFF.